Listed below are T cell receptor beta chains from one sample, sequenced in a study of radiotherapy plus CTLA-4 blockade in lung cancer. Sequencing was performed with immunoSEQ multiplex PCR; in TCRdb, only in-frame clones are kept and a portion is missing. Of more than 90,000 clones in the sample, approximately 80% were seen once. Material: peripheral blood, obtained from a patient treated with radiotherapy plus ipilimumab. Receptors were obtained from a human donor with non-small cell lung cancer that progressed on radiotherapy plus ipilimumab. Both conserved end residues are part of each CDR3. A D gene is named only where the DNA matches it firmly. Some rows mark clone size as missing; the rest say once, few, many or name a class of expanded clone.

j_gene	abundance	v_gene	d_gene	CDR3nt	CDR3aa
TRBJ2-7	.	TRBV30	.	TGTGCCTGGAGCTCAGGGATCTACGAGCAGTACTTC	CAWSSGIYEQYF
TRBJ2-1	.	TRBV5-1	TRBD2	TGCGCCAGCAGCTTGGTTTTGGCTAGCGGGAGGAACTACAATGAGCAGTTCTTC	CASSLVLASGRNYNEQFF
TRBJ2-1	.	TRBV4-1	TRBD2	TGCGCCAGCAGCCAAGATGCTAGCGGCCCCTACAATGAGCAGTTCTTC	CASSQDASGPYNEQFF
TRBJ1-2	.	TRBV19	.	TGTGCCAGTAGTATACCCGGAAACCTATATGGCTACACCTTC	CASSIPGNLYGYTF
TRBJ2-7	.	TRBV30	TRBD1	TGTGCCTGGACAGGGGGCTACGAGCAGTACTTC	CAWTGGYEQYF
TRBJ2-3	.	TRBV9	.	TGTGCCAGCAGCGTAGACGGGAGTGGGCCAGATACGCAGTATTTT	CASSVDGSGPDTQYF
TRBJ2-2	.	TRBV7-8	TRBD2	TGTGCCAGCAGCCAACGGACTAGCGGGATAACCGGGGAGCTGTTTTTT	CASSQRTSGITGELFF
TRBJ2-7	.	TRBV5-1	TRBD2	TGCGCCAGCAGCCCCGACGCGGGGGACTACGAGCAGTACTTC	CASSPDAGDYEQYF
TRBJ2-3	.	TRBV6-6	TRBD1	TGTGCCAGCAGTTCTCGGACAGGCTCCCCCACAGATACGCAGTATTTT	CASSSRTGSPTDTQYF
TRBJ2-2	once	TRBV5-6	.	TGTGCCAGCAGGCTGGACAGTCCGACCGGGGAGCTGTTTTTT	CASRLDSPTGELFF
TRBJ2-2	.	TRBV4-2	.	TGTGCCAGCAGCCAAGTCGAACAGGACACCGGGGAGCTGTTTTTT	CASSQVEQDTGELFF
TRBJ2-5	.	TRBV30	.	TGTGCCTGGAGTGTTGGCATATCAGGAGAGACCCAGTACTTC	CAWSVGISGETQYF
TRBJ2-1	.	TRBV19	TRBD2	TGTGCCAGTAGTATCGGACTAGCGGATTCCTACAATGAGCAGTTCTTC	CASSIGLADSYNEQFF
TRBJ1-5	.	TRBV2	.	TGTGCCAGCGCCGCGCAGGAAGGTCGCAATCAGCCCCAGCATTTT	CASAAQEGRNQPQHF
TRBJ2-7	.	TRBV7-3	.	TGTGCCAGCAGCTTAGATATGGGCGGATACGAGCAGTACTTC	CASSLDMGGYEQYF
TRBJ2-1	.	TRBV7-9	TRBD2	TGTGCCAGCAGCCGCGGTTCGGGGCCCGGGGGGGGGAAGTTCTTC	CASSRGSGPGGGKFF
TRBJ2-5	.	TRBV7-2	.	TGTGCCAGCAGTCAGCAAGAGACCCAGTACTTC	CASSQQETQYF
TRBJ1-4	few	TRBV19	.	TGTGCCAGTAGACTGAGGCCCGATAATGAAAAACTGTTTTTT	CASRLRPDNEKLFF
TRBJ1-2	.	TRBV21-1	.	TGTGCCAGCAGCAAAGACGGGGATTGGGAAGGTGGCTACACCTTC	CASSKDGDWEGGYTF
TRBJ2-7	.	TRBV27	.	TGTGCCAGCAGTTTGACTCCGGGGGGCAGCTACGAACAGTACTTC	CASSLTPGGSYEQYF
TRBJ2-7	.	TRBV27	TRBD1	TGTGCCAGCAGACACACAGGGGGCCCCAACGAGCAGTACTTC	CASRHTGGPNEQYF
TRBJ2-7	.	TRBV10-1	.	TGCGCCAGCAGCCACGGGGCCTCCTACGAGCAGTACTTC	CASSHGASYEQYF
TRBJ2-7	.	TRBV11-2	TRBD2	TGTGCCAGCAGCTTAGAAGTTGGGAGGGATTACGAGCAGTACTTC	CASSLEVGRDYEQYF
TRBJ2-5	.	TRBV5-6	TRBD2	TGTGCCAGCAGCTTGATCTCGGGGGGAGGAGAGACCCAGTACTTC	CASSLISGGGETQYF
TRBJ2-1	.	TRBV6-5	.	TGTGCCAGCAGTTACAACTATCCCTCGGATGAGCAGTTCTTC	CASSYNYPSDEQFF
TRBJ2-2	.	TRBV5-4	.	TGTGCCAGCAGCTCGGGGACCCACGGCGTCTCAGGGGAGCTGTTTTTT	CASSSGTHGVSGELFF
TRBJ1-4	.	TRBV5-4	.	TGTGCCAGCAGCTTGCGGAATAGGGAGCCTAATGAAAAACTGTTTTTT	CASSLRNREPNEKLFF
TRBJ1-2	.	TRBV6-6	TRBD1	TGTGCCAGCAGTTACTACGGGACAGGGGATGGCTACACCTTC	CASSYYGTGDGYTF
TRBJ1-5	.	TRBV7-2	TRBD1	TGTGCCAGCAGCTTACGACAGGGCCTCAATCAGCCCCAGCATTTT	CASSLRQGLNQPQHF
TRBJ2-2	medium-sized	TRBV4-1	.	TGCGCCAGCAGCCAAGACCTGCTCTATCGCCCGAACACCGGGGAGCTGTTTTTT	CASSQDLLYRPNTGELFF
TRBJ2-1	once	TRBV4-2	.	TGTGCCAGCAGCCAAGATAGGGGGACTACCTCCTACAATGAGCAGTTCTTC	CASSQDRGTTSYNEQFF
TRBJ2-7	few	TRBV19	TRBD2	TGTGCCAGTAGTACCGCCGCTAGCGGGAGACCGTACGAGCAGTACTTC	CASSTAASGRPYEQYF
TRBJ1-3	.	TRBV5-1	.	TGCGCCAGCAGCACGGACAGCTCTGGAAACACCATATATTTT	CASSTDSSGNTIYF
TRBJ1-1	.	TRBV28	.	TGTGCCAGCAGTTTGGTAGACACTGAAGCTTTCTTT	CASSLVDTEAFF
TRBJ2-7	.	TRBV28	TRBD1	TGTGCCAGCAGTTTACAGGGGGCACGGCGCGAGCAGTACTTC	CASSLQGARREQYF
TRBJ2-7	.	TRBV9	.	TGTGCCAGCAGCGTAGCGGTTAATTCCTACGAGCAGTACTTC	CASSVAVNSYEQYF
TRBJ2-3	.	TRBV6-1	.	TGTGCCAGCAGTGAATGGACAGGGAGGGGCACAGATACGCAGTATTTT	CASSEWTGRGTDTQYF
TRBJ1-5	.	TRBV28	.	TGTGCCAGCAGTTTGGAAGATCAGCCCCAGCATTTT	CASSLEDQPQHF
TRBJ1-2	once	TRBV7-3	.	TGTGCCAGCAGCTTAGCCAACCAGGGCTATGGCTACACCTTC	CASSLANQGYGYTF
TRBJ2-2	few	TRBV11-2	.	TGTGCCAGCAGCTTAGCTTGGCGGAACACCGGGGAGCTGTTTTTT	CASSLAWRNTGELFF